Below are 29 T cell receptor beta chains sequenced from a single sample in a study of blood T cells in healthy people across ages. It was with a sample-barcoded 5' primer and a J-beta primer mix that a second PCR of about 6 to 12 cycles was run. TCRdb re-derived calls from the 5' RACE reads in MiXCR, one entry per CDR3 protein. The profile covers approximately 810,000 distinct CDR3 sequences, with 36% appearing a single time and 10% to 15% taken by the ten largest. The sequenced material came from blood. The receptors were gathered from a man aged 18 to 29 in good health.

The chain combines TRBV25-1 with TRBJ2-3, with a possible D match to TRBD2 (5 bases). This CDR3 is 13 amino acids long. CDR1 and CDR2 (germline): MGHDK, SYGVNS. Trimming shortened V by 2 bases and J by 10 bases, and 13 bases separated the two germline ends. CDR3 coding DNA: TGTGCCAGCAGTGAACAGGTCGGGGTGTCGCAGTATTTT. This translates into CASSEQVGVSQYF.

The V gene is TRBV5-1, the J gene TRBJ2-7, with D unclear. Germline V CDR1 and CDR2: SGHRS, YFSETQ. Trimming stripped 1 base from V and 2 bases from J, with 10 bases between. This CDR3 region has 14 residues. The CDR3 here is CASSLLGKTYEQYF. The CDR3 DNA follows: TGCGCCAGCAGCTTGTTGGGCAAAACCTACGAGCAGTACTTC.

Ten or more counts support this clonotype. The chain recombines TRBV20-1 with TRBJ2-3; 8 bases line up with TRBD1. This CDR3 is 14 amino acids long. J was trimmed by 1 base and V by 6 bases; bases with no gene match: 6. Germline CDR1 is DFQATT and CDR2 is SNEGSKA (reference sequence). CDR3 protein: CSATDRGGTDTQYF. The CDR3 DNA follows: TGCAGTGCCACCGACAGGGGTGGCACAGATACGCAGTATTTT.

In its sample, this clonotype was seen a few times. This chain connects TRBV14 to TRBJ2-4, with D perhaps matching TRBD2 (5 bases). The CDR3 extends over 16 amino acids. Trimming shortened V by 3 bases and J by 1 base, and 13 bases separated the two germline ends. The V gene's germline CDR1 is SGHDN and CDR2 FVKESK. This CDR3 is CASSHGRGQAKNIQYF. The CDR3 DNA is TGTGCCAGCAGCCATGGACGCGGGCAGGCCAAAAACATTCAGTACTTC.

This clonotype came up many times. The chain has TRBV12-3 or TRBV12-4 and TRBJ2-1; D is unresolved. This CDR3 spans 14 amino acids. V was shortened by 6 bases and J by 0 bases, with 9 bases between the two germline ends. CDR3 loop: CASRLEFSYNEQFF. As DNA, the CDR3 is TGTGCCAGCAGGCTAGAGTTCTCCTACAATGAGCAGTTCTTC.

This clonotype was found a few times. V is TRBV12-3 or TRBV12-4 and J is TRBJ1-2; D gene ambiguous. There are 16 residues in the CDR3. The V and J ends lost 5 bases and 4 bases respectively, with 20 bases between them. The DNA for the CDR3 is TGTGCCAGCAGTCCCCCCGGATCGGGCCTGGTCTATGGCTACACCTTC. Its translation: CASSPPGSGLVYGYTF.

This clonotype has a count of ten or more. The chain links TRBV12-3 or TRBV12-4 to TRBJ1-1; no clear D gene. The V gene lost 8 bases and the J gene lost 0 bases, with 7 bases spanning the gap. This CDR3 spans 12 amino acids. This CDR3 is CASGTVNTEAFF. The CDR3 region has the DNA TGTGCCAGCGGCACAGTGAACACTGAAGCTTTCTTT.

The chain recombines TRBV2 with TRBJ2-5, with 9 positions matching TRBD1. The end of the DNA is better explained by TRBJ2-7, so the J call may be wrong. The germline gives CDR1 SNHLY, CDR2 FYNNEI. The CDR3 is 15 amino acids. The CDR3 DNA reads TGTGCCAGCAGGTCCTTGGACAGGGGAGCCTACGAGCAGTACTTC. This sequence encodes CASRSLDRGAYEQYF.

V and J are TRBV3-1 and TRBJ2-2, with TRBD2 as a possible D gene (5 bases). The germline CDR1 and CDR2 sequences are LGHDT and YNNKEL (reference sequence). Trimming took 4 bases from V and 6 from J, leaving 12 bases between them. The CDR3 consists of 14 residues. The CDR3 DNA is TGTGCCAGCAGCCCCATGCGGGTTTCCGGGGAGCTGTTTTTT. This encodes CASSPMRVSGELFF. The variable domain in full, with the rest retrieved from reference TRBV3-1 and TRBJ2-2, is DTAVSQTPKYLVTQMGNDKSIKCEQNLGHDTMYWYKQDSKKFLKIMFSYNNKELIINETVPNRFSPKSPDKAHLNLHINSLELGDSAVYFCASSPMRVSGELFFGEGSRLTVL.

Regarding this clonotype: Germline is not matched at one junction end, which may reflect a read error. The V call is TRBV12-5, the J call TRBJ2-5, with TRBD1 identical over 11 bases. The CDR3 is 15 residues long. Germline V lookup: CDR1 LGHNT, CDR2 FRNRAP. CDR3 protein: CAGGLDRGPQETQYF. Here the CDR3 DNA reads TGTGCTGGTGGTTTGGACAGGGGGCCCCAAGAGACCCAGTACTTC.

This clonotype was seen more than once but under ten times. The V and J genes are TRBV4-1 and TRBJ1-1, with D unresolved. Trimming removed 2 bases at V and 5 bases at J, with 9 bases between. This CDR3 comprises 13 residues. In germline, CDR1 is MGHRA, CDR2 YSYEKL. The DNA of the CDR3 is TGCGCCAGCAGCCAACTTCTGGGGACTGAAGCTTTCTTT. Amino acids: CASSQLLGTEAFF.

The rearrangement uses TRBV18 and TRBJ1-1; 10 bases are a match to TRBD1. The V gene's germline CDR1 is KGHSH and CDR2 LQKENI. The CDR3 covers 16 residues. V dropped 6 bases and J dropped 4; count of bases not matched to a gene: 11. Here the CDR3 reads CASSGGTGVGSTEAFF. The CDR3 coding sequence is TGTGCCAGCTCCGGAGGGACAGGGGTTGGGAGCACTGAAGCTTTCTTT. Full variable domain (remainder filled in from reference TRBV18 and TRBJ1-1): NAGVMQNPRHLVRRRGQEARLRCSPMKGHSHVYWYRQLPEEGLKFMVYLQKENIIDESGMPKERFSAEFPKEGPSILRIQQVVRGDSAAYFCASSGGTGVGSTEAFFGQGTRLTVV.

J is TRBJ1-6 and V is TRBV5-5; 8 bases map to TRBD1. V was clipped by 0 bases and J by 6 bases; unmatched bases: 5. CDR3 size: 16 residues. Germline values: CDR1 SGHKS, CDR2 YYEKEE (reference sequence). The CDR3 nucleotides read TGTGCCAGCAGCTTGGGGAACAGGGGGTTTAATTCACCCCTCCACTTT. This sequence encodes CASSLGNRGFNSPLHF.

The J gene is TRBJ1-6, the V gene TRBV6-6, with D possibly matching TRBD1 (5 bases). The V end lost 2 bases, the J end lost 7 bases, and 12 bases lay between the germline ends. Germline V gives CDR1 MNHNY, CDR2 SVGAGI (reference sequence). The CDR3 is made up of 15 amino acids. CDR3 protein: CASSYRQGRNSPLHF. CDR3 in DNA: TGTGCCAGCAGTTACAGGCAGGGTCGCAATTCACCCCTCCACTTT.

This clonotype was recorded at least ten times. The rearrangement joins TRBV7-2 to TRBJ2-3, with 8 nucleotides matching TRBD1. The junction had 6 bases not matched to a gene; V was cut back by 6 bases and J by 1 base. The CDR3 length is 15 residues. The V gene's germline CDR1 is SGHTA and CDR2 FQGNSA. CDR3 in amino acids: CASRSTGQGTDTQYF. The DNA for the CDR3 is TGTGCCAGCAGATCCACGGGACAGGGCACAGATACGCAGTATTTT.

This clonotype was seen a handful of times. V is TRBV30 and J is TRBJ2-4, with 12 bases matching TRBD1. With the DNA end fitting TRBJ2-7 better, the J assignment may be wrong. The CDR3 sequence is 16 residues long. Germline V gene lookup returns CDR1 GTSNPN and CDR2 SVGIG (reference sequence). The CDR3 sequence: CAWSPLGDRGPYEQYF. DNA for the CDR3: TGTGCCTGGAGCCCCCTTGGGGACAGGGGGCCCTACGAGCAGTACTTC.

This clonotype was picked up a small number of times. The chain uses TRBV10-3 and TRBJ1-4; 8 bases are a match to TRBD1. V was clipped by 0 bases and J by 7 bases; unmatched bases: 4. Germline loops: CDR1 ENHRY, CDR2 SYGVKD. The CDR3 covers 15 residues. CDR3: CAISESQGGVEKLFF. As DNA, the CDR3 is TGTGCCATCAGTGAGTCACAGGGGGGCGTTGAAAAACTGTTTTTT.

V gene TRBV20-1 combines with J gene TRBJ2-3, with TRBD2 matching 8 bases. In germline, CDR1 is DFQATT, CDR2 SNEGSKA (reference sequence). The CDR3 spans 14 residues. V lost 5 bases and J lost 3; bases outside the gene matches: 7. CDR3 DNA: TGCAGTGCTCCGGGACTAGAGGGTACAGATACGCAGTATTTT. It yields the protein CSAPGLEGTDTQYF.

The rearrangement joins TRBV2 to TRBJ2-2, with 8 bases identical to TRBD2. Germline lookup yields CDR1 SNHLY and CDR2 FYNNEI. V lost 4 bases and J lost 4; bases outside the gene matches: 5. CDR3 length equals 15 residues. CDR3 nucleotide sequence: TGTGCCAGCAGTGTCGGGGGGGCCGCCACCGGGGAGCTGTTTTTT. Encoded protein: CASSVGGAATGELFF.

This clonotype was recorded at least ten times. The rearrangement joins TRBV4-3 to TRBJ2-1; 10 bases are a match to TRBD2. Germline assignment: CDR1 LGHNA and CDR2 YSLEER. The CDR3 sequence is 17 residues long. Germline trimming cut 2 bases from V and 7 bases from J; bases unmatched to any gene: 11. Here the CDR3 DNA reads TGCGCCAGCAGCCAACCGACCGGGACTAGCGACGTGAATGAGCAGTTCTTC. Protein product: CASSQPTGTSDVNEQFF.

This clonotype was observed many times. CDR3 nucleotides: TGTGCCAGCAGTCGCTCCGGGGCTTACAATGAGCAGTTCTTC. It specifies CASSRSGAYNEQFF. V gene TRBV27 combines with J gene TRBJ2-1; D possibly matches TRBD1 or TRBD2 (5 bases each). The ends were cut back, 5 bases at V and 4 bases at J, with 12 bases in the middle. CDR1 MNHEY and CDR2 SMNVEV come from the germline V gene (reference sequence). The CDR3 length is 14 residues.

The CDR3: CASGTEDRYYGYTF. CDR3 DNA sequence: TGTGCTAGTGGAACAGAGGACAGGTACTATGGCTACACCTTC. This rearrangement joins TRBV12-5 to TRBJ1-2, with 7 bases identical to TRBD1. Germline V gene data show CDR1 as LGHNT and CDR2 as FRNRAP. The CDR3 is 14 amino acids. The ends lost 6 bases at V and 3 bases at J; junction bases unmatched: 7.

This chain joins TRBV20-1 and TRBJ2-3, with D perhaps matching TRBD2 (5 bases). Germline V CDR1 and CDR2: DFQATT, SNEGSKA (reference sequence). Trimming cost V 5 bases and J 2 bases, with 17 bases left between them. This CDR3 comprises 15 residues. Here the CDR3 DNA reads TGCAGTGCTCGTAACTCGGACTTTTACACAGATACGCAGTATTTT. Amino acids: CSARNSDFYTDTQYF.

This clonotype was seen a handful of times. This chain connects TRBV5-5 to TRBJ1-5, with D unresolved. The CDR3 covers 15 residues. Germline CDR1 reads SGHKS; CDR2 reads YYEKEE (reference sequence). V dropped 2 bases and J dropped 10 bases, with 19 bases sitting between them. The CDR3 nucleotides read TGTGCCAGCAGCTTCTCCGGAGAGGCCGCTGCACCCCAGCATTTT. Translation gives CASSFSGEAAAPQHF.

Worth noting for this clonotype: At one end the junction does not follow the germline gene, possibly because of a read error. V is TRBV2 and J is TRBJ2-3; 8 bases map to TRBD1. The CDR3 is made up of 17 amino acids. Germline assignment: CDR1 SNHLY and CDR2 FYNNEI. The CDR3 sequence: CVSSGSGQGAPTDTQYF. The DNA of the CDR3 is TGTGTCAGCAGTGGGTCGGGGCAGGGGGCGCCCACAGATACGCAGTATTTT.

This clonotype was found a few times. The chain couples TRBV9 to TRBJ2-2; no clear D. Germline V gene sequence: CDR1 SGDLS, CDR2 YYNGEE. V dropped 4 bases and J dropped 1 base, with 14 bases sitting between them. This CDR3 is built from 16 residues. CDR3 region: CASSPQRAGNTGELFF. In DNA, the CDR3 is TGTGCCAGCAGCCCTCAACGGGCAGGGAACACCGGGGAGCTGTTTTTT.

V gene TRBV20-1 combines with J gene TRBJ2-3, with TRBD2 matching over 10 bases. The CDR3 extends over 16 amino acids. V gave up 3 bases and J gave up 5 bases; unmatched junction bases: 11. Germline values: CDR1 DFQATT, CDR2 SNEGSKA (reference sequence). The CDR3 DNA sequence: TGCAGTGCTAGCAGCCAGCTAGCGGGAGCCGGAGATACGCAGTATTTT. It yields the protein CSASSQLAGAGDTQYF.

This clonotype came up a few times. The chain has TRBV5-1 and TRBJ2-1, with D possibly called TRBD1 or TRBD2 (5 bases each). Trimming stripped 5 bases from V and 9 bases from J, with 18 bases between. The CDR3 is 14 amino acids. CDR1 and CDR2 (germline): SGHRS, YFSETQ. The CDR3: CASSHSGDESEQFF. CDR3 DNA sequence: TGCGCCAGCAGTCACTCCGGGGACGAGAGTGAGCAGTTCTTC. The full variable domain, rest sourced from reference TRBV5-1 and TRBJ2-1, is KAGVTQTPRYLIKTRGQQVTLSCSPISGHRSVSWYQQTPGQGLQFLFEYFSETQRNKGNFPGRFSGRQFSNSRSEMNVSTLELGDSALYLCASSHSGDESEQFFGPGTRLTVL.

V is TRBV7-2 and J is TRBJ1-2, with 9 bases fitting TRBD1. The germline CDR1 and CDR2 sequences are SGHTA and FQGNSA. V trimming: 5 bases; J trimming: 8 bases; junction bases outside the gene matches: 9. This CDR3 spans 14 amino acids. The CDR3 DNA is TGTGCCAGCAGCGCCGCCGGGACAGGGTACGGCTACACCTTC. As protein: CASSAAGTGYGYTF. Filled out from reference TRBV7-2 and TRBJ1-2, the complete variable domain reads GAGVSQSPSNKVTEKGKDVELRCDPISGHTALYWYRQSLGQGLEFLIYFQGNSAPDKSGLPSDRFSAERTGGSVSTLTIQRTQQEDSAVYLCASSAAGTGYGYTFGSGTRLTVV.